These T cell receptor beta chains were read from a single sample in a study of cytotoxic CD8 clonotypes in ibrutinib-treated CLL. Clones were sequenced by immunoSEQ multiplex PCR, and TCRdb holds only the in-frame ones, with some missing. The data contain some 130,000 clones, approximately 90% of them seen just once; the ten biggest clones take up 11%. Here the sequenced sample was PBMCs, taken after 12 months of ibrutinib treatment. The source is a human donor with chronic lymphocytic leukemia. The CDR3 runs from the conserved cysteine through the conserved F or W. A D gene is named only where the DNA matches it firmly. The listing skips clone size in some rows; elsewhere it reads once, few, many or a size class.

once TRBJ2-7 14 TRBD2 TRBV4-3 TGCGCCAGCAGCCAAGCTAGCGGGAGCTACGAGCAGTACTTC CASSQASGSYEQYF
- TRBJ2-7 18 TRBD2 TRBV5-6 TGTGCCAGCAGCTGGGCCGGGACTAGCGGGAGTAGGTCCTACGAGCAGTACTTC CASSWAGTSGSRSYEQYF
- TRBJ2-6 16 - TRBV27 TGTGCCAGCAGTTTTCAGGGGAGCGCTGGGGCCAACGTCCTGACTTTC CASSFQGSAGANVLTF
once TRBJ1-2 14 - TRBV25-1 TGTGCCAGCAGTGAAACCGGGACGGTGAGGCGCTACACCTTC CASSETGTVRRYTF
- TRBJ1-2 13 - TRBV28 TGTGCCAGCAGCCCTGGGTGGGACTATGGCTACACCTTC CASSPGWDYGYTF
once TRBJ2-2 15 TRBD2 TRBV7-2 TGTGCCAGCAGCACTAGCGGGACGTACACCGGGGAGCTGTTTTTT CASSTSGTYTGELFF
- TRBJ1-4 14 - TRBV19 TGTGCCAGTAGTATGACAGCGACTAATGAAAAACTGTTTTTT CASSMTATNEKLFF
- TRBJ1-2 14 TRBD1 TRBV27 TGTGCCACTATGAGGGGGACAGGGACCTATGGCTACACCTTC CATMRGTGTYGYTF
- TRBJ2-7 14 - TRBV28 TGTGCCAGCAGTTTATTCTCTGGGCTAGGAGGCCCGGACTTC CASSLFSGLGGPDF
- TRBJ1-1 16 - TRBV4-1 TGCGCCAGCAGCCAAGATCTTAATGAGGGGAACACTGAAGCTTTCTTT CASSQDLNEGNTEAFF
- TRBJ2-7 14 - TRBV19 TGTGCCAGTAGTCTCCGGGACCTGAACCCCGAGCAGTACTTC CASSLRDLNPEQYF
- TRBJ2-3 18 TRBD2 TRBV5-1 TGCGCCAGCAGCCTATTGGGCTTGACTAGCGGGAGTACAGATACGCAGTATTTT CASSLLGLTSGSTDTQYF
- TRBJ2-7 15 - TRBV6-5 TGTGCCAGCAGTTACTCGCGGGCCCTTCCCTACGAGCAGTACTTC CASSYSRALPYEQYF
- TRBJ2-7 16 - TRBV28 TGTGCCAGCAGTCGGTTTTCGTTTTGGGGGGTGGAGGAGCAGTACTTC CASSRFSFWGVEEQYF
- TRBJ1-1 13 - TRBV4-2 TGTGCCAGCAGCCTTGAGAGGAACACTGAAGCTTTCTTT CASSLERNTEAFF
- TRBJ2-7 17 TRBD1 TRBV4-3 TGCGCCAGCAGCCCGAGTTACGGACAGGCGGAATTCTACGAGCAGTACTTC CASSPSYGQAEFYEQYF
once TRBJ1-2 13 TRBD1 TRBV28 TGTGCCAGCACCTCGACAGGGGGCGAGGGCTACACCTTC CASTSTGGEGYTF
- TRBJ2-7 15 - TRBV7-2 TGTGCCAGCAGCTTAGGGGGGCAGGGAACCTACGAGCAGTACTTC CASSLGGQGTYEQYF
- TRBJ2-7 15 - TRBV19 TGTGCCAGTAGTCAGGGGAAGGGGACGGGCTACGAGCAGTACTTC CASSQGKGTGYEQYF
- TRBJ2-7 13 - TRBV18 TGTGCCAGCTCACTACGCACAGGGAGCGAGCAGTACTTC CASSLRTGSEQYF
- TRBJ2-7 15 TRBD1 TRBV5-1 TGCGCCAGCAGCTACACGGGACAGGGGCCTTACGAGCAGTACTTC CASSYTGQGPYEQYF
- TRBJ2-3 16 - TRBV29-1 TGCAGCGTTGAAGGGGGGGGCAGGAAAGGCACAGATACGCAGTATTTT CSVEGGGRKGTDTQYF
- TRBJ2-6 18 TRBD1 TRBV5-1 TGCGCCAGCAGCTTGGCGACAGGGCCGCCCGCTGGGGCCAACGTCCTGACTTTC CASSLATGPPAGANVLTF
- TRBJ1-1 14 TRBD1 TRBV18 TGTGCCAGCTCACAAGGGGGCGGTCGAACTGAAGCTTTCTTT CASSQGGGRTEAFF
- TRBJ2-7 13 - TRBV7-3 TGTGCCAGCAGCTTAGGGCAGGGCAACGAGCAGTACTTC CASSLGQGNEQYF
- TRBJ2-2 15 - TRBV11-1 TGTGCCAGCAGCCCCTGGACAGAGAACACCGGGGAGCTGTTTTTT CASSPWTENTGELFF
- TRBJ2-7 16 TRBD2 TRBV7-2 TGTGCCAGCAGCTTCTCGGGGACGACTAGCGAGGGGGAGCAGTACTTC CASSFSGTTSEGEQYF
- TRBJ1-1 14 - TRBV7-2 TGTGCCAGCAGCCTTACAGGGTATATCACTGAAGCTTTCTTT CASSLTGYITEAFF
- TRBJ1-4 14 - TRBV10-2 TGCGCCAGCAGTGAGGTCCAGATAAATGAAAAACTGTTTTTT CASSEVQINEKLFF
- TRBJ2-7 14 TRBD1 TRBV7-2 TGTGCCAGCACTGGGACAGTTAGCTCCTACGAGCAGTACTTC CASTGTVSSYEQYF
once TRBJ1-5 15 - TRBV18 TGTGCCAGCTCACCGGCCAGTCCTAGCAATCAGCCCCAGCATTTT CASSPASPSNQPQHF
- TRBJ2-2 16 - TRBV7-3 TGTGCCAGCAGCTTAAGAGGCGGGGAGAACACCGGGGAGCTGTTTTTT CASSLRGGENTGELFF
- TRBJ2-7 12 - TRBV28 TGTGCCAGCAGTTCCGGACTCTCCGAGCAGTACTTC CASSSGLSEQYF
- TRBJ2-7 15 - TRBV6-1 TGTGCCAGCAGTGAAGTGGAGGGAGGTTCCTACGAGCAGTACTTC CASSEVEGGSYEQYF
- TRBJ2-3 13 - TRBV2 TGTGCCAGCAGTCTCAGCATCACAGATACGCAGTATTTT CASSLSITDTQYF